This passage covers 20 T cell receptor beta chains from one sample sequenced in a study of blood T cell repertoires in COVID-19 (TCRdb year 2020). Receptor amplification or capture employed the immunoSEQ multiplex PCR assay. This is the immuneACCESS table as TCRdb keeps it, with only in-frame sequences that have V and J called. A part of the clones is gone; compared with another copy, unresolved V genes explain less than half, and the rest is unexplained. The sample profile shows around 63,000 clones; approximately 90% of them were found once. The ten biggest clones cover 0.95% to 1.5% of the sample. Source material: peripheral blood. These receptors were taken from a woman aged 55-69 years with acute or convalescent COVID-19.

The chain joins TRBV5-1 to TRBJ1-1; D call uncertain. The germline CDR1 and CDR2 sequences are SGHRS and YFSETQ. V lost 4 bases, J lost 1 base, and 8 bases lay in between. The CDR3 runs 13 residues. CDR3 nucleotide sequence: TGCGCCAGCAGCAGGCGGGGGAACACTGAAGCTTTCTTT. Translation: CASSRRGNTEAFF.

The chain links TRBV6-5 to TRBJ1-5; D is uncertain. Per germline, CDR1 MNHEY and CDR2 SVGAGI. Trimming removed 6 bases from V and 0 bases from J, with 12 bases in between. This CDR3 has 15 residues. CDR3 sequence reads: CASSKRLNSNQPQHF. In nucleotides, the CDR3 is TGTGCCAGCAGCAAACGACTCAATAGCAATCAGCCCCAGCATTTT.

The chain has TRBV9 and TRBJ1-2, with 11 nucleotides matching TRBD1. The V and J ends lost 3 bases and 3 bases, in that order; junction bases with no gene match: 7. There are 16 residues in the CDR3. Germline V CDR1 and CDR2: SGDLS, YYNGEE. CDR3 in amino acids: CASSATPGQGDYGYTF. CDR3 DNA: TGTGCCAGCAGCGCCACCCCGGGACAGGGGGACTATGGCTACACCTTC.

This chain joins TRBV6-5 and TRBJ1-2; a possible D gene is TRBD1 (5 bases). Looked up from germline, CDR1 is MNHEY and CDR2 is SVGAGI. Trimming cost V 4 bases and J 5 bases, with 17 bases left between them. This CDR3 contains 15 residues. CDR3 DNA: TGTGCCAGCAGTTTACAGGTTCCAGGGCCTTATGGCTACACCTTC. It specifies CASSLQVPGPYGYTF.

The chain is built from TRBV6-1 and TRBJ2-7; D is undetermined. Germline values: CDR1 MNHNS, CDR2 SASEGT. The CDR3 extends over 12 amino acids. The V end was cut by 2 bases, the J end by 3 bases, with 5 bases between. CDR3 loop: CASSENSYEQYV. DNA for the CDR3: TGTGCCAGCAGTGAAAATAGCTACGAGCAGTACGTC.

CDR3 amino acids: CASSLYRETQYF. Here the CDR3 DNA reads TGCGCCAGCAGCTTATATAGAGAGACCCAGTACTTC. V usage is TRBV5-1 and J usage is TRBJ2-5; D gene unclear. Trimming removed 2 bases from V and 4 bases from J, with 6 bases in between. The CDR3 has 12 residues. Germline V gene lookup returns CDR1 SGHRS and CDR2 YFSETQ. Variable domain in full (rest from reference TRBV5-1 and TRBJ2-5): KAGVTQTPRYLIKTRGQQVTLSCSPISGHRSVSWYQQTPGQGLQFLFEYFSETQRNKGNFPGRFSGRQFSNSRSEMNVSTLELGDSALYLCASSLYRETQYFGPGTRLLVL.

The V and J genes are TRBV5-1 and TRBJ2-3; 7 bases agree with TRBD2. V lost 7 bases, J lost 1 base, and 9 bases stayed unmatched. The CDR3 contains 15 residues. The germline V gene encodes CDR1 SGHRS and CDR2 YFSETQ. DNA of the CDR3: TGCGCCAGCGATCCACGGGGGGACCGCACAGATACGCAGTATTTT. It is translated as CASDPRGDRTDTQYF.

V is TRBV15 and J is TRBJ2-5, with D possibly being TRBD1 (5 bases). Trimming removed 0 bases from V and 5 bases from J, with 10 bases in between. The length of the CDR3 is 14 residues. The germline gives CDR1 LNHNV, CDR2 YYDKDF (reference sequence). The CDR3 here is CATSRDAGWETQYF. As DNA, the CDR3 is TGTGCCACCAGCAGAGACGCAGGGTGGGAGACCCAGTACTTC. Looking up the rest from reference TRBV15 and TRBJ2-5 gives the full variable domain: DAMVIQNPRYQVTQFGKPVTLSCSQTLNHNVMYWYQQKSSQAPKLLFHYYDKDFNNEADTPDNFQSRRPNTSFCFLDIRSPGLGDTAMYLCATSRDAGWETQYFGPGTRLLVL.

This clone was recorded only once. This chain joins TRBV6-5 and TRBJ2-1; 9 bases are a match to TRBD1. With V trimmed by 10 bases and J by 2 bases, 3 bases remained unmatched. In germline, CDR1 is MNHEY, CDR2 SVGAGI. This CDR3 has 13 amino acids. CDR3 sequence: CATRTGAYNEQFF. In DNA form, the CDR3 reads TGTGCCACCAGGACAGGGGCCTACAATGAGCAGTTCTTC.

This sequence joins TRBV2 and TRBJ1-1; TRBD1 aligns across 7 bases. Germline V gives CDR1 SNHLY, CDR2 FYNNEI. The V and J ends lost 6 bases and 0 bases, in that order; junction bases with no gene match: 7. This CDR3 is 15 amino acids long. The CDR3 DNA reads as TGTGCCAGCAGATATGGACAGGCTATGAACACTGAAGCTTTCTTT. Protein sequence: CASRYGQAMNTEAFF.

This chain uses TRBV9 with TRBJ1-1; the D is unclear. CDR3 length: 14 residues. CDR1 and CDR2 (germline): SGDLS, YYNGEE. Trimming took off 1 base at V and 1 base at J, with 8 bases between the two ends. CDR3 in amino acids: CASSVSGWNTEAFF. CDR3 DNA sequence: TGTGCCAGCAGCGTATCCGGGTGGAACACTGAAGCTTTCTTT. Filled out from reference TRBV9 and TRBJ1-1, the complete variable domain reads DSGVTQTPKHLITATGQRVTLRCSPRSGDLSVYWYQQSLDQGLQFLIQYYNGEERAKGNILERFSAQQFPDLHSELNLSSLELGDSALYFCASSVSGWNTEAFFGQGTRLTVV.

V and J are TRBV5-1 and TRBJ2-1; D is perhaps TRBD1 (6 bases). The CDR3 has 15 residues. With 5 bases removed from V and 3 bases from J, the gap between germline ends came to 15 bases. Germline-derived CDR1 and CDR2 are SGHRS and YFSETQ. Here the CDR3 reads CASREQGSVYNEQFF. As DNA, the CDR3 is TGCGCCAGCAGGGAGCAGGGGTCCGTCTACAATGAGCAGTTCTTC.

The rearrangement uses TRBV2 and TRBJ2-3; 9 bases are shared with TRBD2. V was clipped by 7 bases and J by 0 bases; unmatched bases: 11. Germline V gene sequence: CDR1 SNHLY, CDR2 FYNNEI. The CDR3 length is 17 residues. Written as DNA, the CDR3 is TGTGCCAGCACCTTGCCCCTCCTAGCGGGAAGCACAGATACGCAGTATTTT. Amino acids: CASTLPLLAGSTDTQYF.

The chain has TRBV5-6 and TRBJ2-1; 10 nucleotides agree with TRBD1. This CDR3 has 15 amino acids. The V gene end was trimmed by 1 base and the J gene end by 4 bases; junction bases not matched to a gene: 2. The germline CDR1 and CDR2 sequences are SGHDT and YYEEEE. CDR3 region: CASSLWTGGYNEQFF. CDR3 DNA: TGTGCCAGCAGCTTGTGGACAGGGGGATACAATGAGCAGTTCTTC.

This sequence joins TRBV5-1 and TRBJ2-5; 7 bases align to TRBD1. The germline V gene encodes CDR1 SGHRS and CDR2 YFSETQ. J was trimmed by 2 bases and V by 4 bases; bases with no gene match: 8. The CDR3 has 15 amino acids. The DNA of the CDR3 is TGCGCCAGCAGCCCCCGGGACAGTCAACAAGAGACCCAGTACTTC. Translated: CASSPRDSQQETQYF. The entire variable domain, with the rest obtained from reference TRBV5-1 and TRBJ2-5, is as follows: KAGVTQTPRYLIKTRGQQVTLSCSPISGHRSVSWYQQTPGQGLQFLFEYFSETQRNKGNFPGRFSGRQFSNSRSEMNVSTLELGDSALYLCASSPRDSQQETQYFGPGTRLLVL.

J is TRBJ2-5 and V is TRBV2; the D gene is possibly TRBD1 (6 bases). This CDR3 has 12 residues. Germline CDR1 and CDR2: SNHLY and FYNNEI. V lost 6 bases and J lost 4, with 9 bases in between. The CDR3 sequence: CASSLGAETQYF. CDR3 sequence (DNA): TGTGCCAGCAGCTTGGGGGCAGAGACCCAGTACTTC.

The CDR3 DNA is TGCGCCAGCAGCTTGGCGGATTCACCCCTCCACTTT. Its protein is CASSLADSPLHF. The rearrangement links TRBV5-1 to TRBJ1-6; D remains unclear. This CDR3 contains 12 residues. Germline V gives CDR1 SGHRS, CDR2 YFSETQ. The ends were cut back, 0 bases at V and 8 bases at J, with 3 bases in the middle.

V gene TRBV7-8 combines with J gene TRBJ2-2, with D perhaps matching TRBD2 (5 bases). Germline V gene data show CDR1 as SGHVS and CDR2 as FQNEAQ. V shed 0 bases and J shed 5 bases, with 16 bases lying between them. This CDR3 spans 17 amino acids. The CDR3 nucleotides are TGTGCCAGCAGCTTAGCATCTTTAGAGGGATGGACCGGGGAGCTGTTTTTT. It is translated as CASSLASLEGWTGELFF.

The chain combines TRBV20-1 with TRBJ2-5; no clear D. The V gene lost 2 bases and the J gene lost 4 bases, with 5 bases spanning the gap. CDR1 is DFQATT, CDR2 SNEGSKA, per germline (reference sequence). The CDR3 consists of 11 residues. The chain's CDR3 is CSARIGETQYF. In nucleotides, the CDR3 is TGCAGTGCTAGAATCGGAGAGACCCAGTACTTC.

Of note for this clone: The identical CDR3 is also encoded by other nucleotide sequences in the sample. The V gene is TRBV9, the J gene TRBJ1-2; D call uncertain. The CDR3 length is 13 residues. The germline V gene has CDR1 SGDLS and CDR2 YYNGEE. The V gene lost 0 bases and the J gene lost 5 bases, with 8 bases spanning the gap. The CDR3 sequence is CASSVGTNYGYTF. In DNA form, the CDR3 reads TGTGCCAGCAGCGTAGGTACAAATTATGGCTACACCTTC.